This TCR beta chain was obtained from a study of blood T cell repertoires in COVID-19. Study summary: Some COVID-19 samples were acute and others convalescent; all came from the United States, Italy and Spain.

Germline CDR1 MDHEN, CDR2 SYDVKM. The CDR3 is 14 amino acids. The V and J ends lost 3 bases and 4 bases respectively, with 10 bases between them. Across about two dozen US areas, participants ranged in age from roughly 18 to 95 years. Each recovered donor of Cohort 3 presented with two negative PCRs, clearance, or symptom resolution. Libraries were prepared by immunoSEQ multiplex PCR; TCRdb keeps only in-frame clonotypes and omits some of them. The table lists 150,000 to 200,000 clones, around 89% of them singletons. The sequence derives from a woman aged 18-29 years who had recovered from COVID-19. Specimen: PBMCs or T cells enriched from blood (not recorded which). The rearrangement links TRBV28 to TRBJ1-5; D is unclear. For the CDR3, the DNA is TGTGCCAGCAGTTTGAACCCGGGGAATCAGCCCCAGCATTTT. Translation gives CASSLNPGNQPQHF.